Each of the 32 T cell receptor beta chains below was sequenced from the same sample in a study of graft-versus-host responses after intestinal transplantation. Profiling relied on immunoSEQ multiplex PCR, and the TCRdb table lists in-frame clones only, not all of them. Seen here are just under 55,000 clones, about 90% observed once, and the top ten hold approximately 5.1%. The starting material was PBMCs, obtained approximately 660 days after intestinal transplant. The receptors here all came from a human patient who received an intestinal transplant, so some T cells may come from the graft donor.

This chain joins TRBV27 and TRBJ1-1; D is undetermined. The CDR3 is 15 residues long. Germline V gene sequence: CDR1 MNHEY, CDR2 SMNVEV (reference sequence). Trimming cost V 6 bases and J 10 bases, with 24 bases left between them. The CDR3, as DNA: TGTGCCAGCAGCTACGACGCCCGTGATAAAGAAAGAGCTTTCTTT. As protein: CASSYDARDKERAFF.

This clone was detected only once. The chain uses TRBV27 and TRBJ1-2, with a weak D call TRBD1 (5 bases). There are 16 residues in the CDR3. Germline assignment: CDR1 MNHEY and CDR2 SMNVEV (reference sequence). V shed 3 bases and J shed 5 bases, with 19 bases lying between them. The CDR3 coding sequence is TGTGCCAGCAGTTTCGCGAGGGGACGCACAGTTTATGGCTACACCTTC. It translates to CASSFARGRTVYGYTF.

The CDR3 nucleotides read TGTGCCAGCTGGGACACAAGTAAAGGCGAGCAGTTCTTC. Encoded protein: CASWDTSKGEQFF. The chain uses TRBV6-5 and TRBJ2-1; D may be TRBD1 (6 bases). Trimming took 8 bases from V and 10 from J, leaving 18 bases between them. This CDR3 comprises 13 residues. From germline, CDR1 is MNHEY and CDR2 SVGAGI.

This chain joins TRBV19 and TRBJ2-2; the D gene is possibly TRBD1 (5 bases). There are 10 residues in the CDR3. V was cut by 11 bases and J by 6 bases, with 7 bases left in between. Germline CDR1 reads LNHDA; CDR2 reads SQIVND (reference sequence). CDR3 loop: CAPRAGELFF. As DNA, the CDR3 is TGTGCCCCCAGGGCCGGGGAGCTGTTTTTT.

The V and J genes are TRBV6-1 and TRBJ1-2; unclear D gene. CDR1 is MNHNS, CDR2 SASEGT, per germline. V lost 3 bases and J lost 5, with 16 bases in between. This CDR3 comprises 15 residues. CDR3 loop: CASSDVPDPLYGYTF. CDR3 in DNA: TGTGCCAGCAGTGATGTCCCCGACCCCCTATATGGCTACACCTTC.

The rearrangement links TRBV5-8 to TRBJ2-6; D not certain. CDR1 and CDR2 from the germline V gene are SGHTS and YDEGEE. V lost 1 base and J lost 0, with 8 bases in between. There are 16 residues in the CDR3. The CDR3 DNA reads TGTGCCAGCAGCTTGAATGGTTACTCTGGGGCCAACGTCCTGACTTTC. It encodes CASSLNGYSGANVLTF.

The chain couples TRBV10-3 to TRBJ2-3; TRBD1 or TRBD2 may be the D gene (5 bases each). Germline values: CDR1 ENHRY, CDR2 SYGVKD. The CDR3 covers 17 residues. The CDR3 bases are TGTGCTGGGGGTCCCTCTCGGCAGACGGACGGCACAGATACGCAGTATTTT. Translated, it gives CAGGPSRQTDGTDTQYF.

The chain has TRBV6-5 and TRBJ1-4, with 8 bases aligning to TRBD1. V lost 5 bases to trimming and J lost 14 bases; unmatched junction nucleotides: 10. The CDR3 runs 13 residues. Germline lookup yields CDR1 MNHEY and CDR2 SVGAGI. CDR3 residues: CASSAGQGLSLFF. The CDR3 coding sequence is TGTGCCAGCAGTGCCGGACAGGGTTTGAGCCTGTTTTTT.

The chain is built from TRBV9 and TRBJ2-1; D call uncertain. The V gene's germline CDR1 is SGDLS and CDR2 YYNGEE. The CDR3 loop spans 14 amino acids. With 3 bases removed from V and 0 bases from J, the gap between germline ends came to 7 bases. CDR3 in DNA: TGTGCCAGCAGCGGATTCAACTCCTACAATGAGCAGTTCTTC. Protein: CASSGFNSYNEQFF.

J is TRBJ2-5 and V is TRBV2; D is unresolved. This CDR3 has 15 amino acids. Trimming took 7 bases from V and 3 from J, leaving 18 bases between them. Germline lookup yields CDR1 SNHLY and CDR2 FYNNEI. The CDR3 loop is CASNPTFFGKETQYF. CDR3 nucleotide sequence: TGTGCCAGCAATCCCACCTTCTTCGGAAAAGAGACCCAGTACTTC.

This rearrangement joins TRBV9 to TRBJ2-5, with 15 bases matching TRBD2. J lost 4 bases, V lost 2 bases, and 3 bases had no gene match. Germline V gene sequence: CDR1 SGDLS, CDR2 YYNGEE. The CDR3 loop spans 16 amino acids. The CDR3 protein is CASSVGTSGGRETQYF. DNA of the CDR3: TGTGCCAGCAGCGTCGGGACTAGCGGGGGGAGAGAGACCCAGTACTTC.

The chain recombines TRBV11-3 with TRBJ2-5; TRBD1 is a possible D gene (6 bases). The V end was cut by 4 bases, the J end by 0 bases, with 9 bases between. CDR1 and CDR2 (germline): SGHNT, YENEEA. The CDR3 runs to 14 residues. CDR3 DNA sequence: TGTGCCAGCAGCTCTACAGGGAACCAAGAGACCCAGTACTTC. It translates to CASSSTGNQETQYF.

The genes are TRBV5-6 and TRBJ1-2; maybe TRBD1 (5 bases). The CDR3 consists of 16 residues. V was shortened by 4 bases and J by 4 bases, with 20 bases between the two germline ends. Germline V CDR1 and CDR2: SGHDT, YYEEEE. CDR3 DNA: TGTGCCAGCAGCCAGGGCTGGCCCCGCAGATTCTATGGCTACACCTTC. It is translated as CASSQGWPRRFYGYTF.

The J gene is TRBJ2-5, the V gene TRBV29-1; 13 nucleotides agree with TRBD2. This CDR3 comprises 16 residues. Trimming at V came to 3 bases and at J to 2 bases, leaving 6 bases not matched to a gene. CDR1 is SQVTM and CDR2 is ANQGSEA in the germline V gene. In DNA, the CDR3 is TGCAGCGTTGAGGGACTAGCGGGACTTCAACAAGAGACCCAGTACTTC. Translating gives CSVEGLAGLQQETQYF.

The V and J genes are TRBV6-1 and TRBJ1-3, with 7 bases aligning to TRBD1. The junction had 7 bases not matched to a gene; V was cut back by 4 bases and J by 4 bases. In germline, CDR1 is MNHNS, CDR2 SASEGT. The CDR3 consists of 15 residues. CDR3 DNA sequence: TGTGCCAGCAGTGCTACCGGGACAGCCGGAAACACCATATATTTT. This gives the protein CASSATGTAGNTIYF.

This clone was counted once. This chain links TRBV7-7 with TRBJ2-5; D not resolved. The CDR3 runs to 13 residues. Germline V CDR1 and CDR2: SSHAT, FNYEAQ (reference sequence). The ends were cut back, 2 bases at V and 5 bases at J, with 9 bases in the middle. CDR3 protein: CASSLYQFETQYF. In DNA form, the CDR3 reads TGTGCCAGCAGCTTATATCAGTTCGAGACCCAGTACTTC.

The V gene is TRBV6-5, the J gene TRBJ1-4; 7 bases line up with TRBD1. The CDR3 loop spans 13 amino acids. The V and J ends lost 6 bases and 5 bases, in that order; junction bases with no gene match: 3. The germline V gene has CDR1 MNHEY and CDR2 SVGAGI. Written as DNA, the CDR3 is TGTGCCAGCAGCAAGACAGGGAATGAAAAACTGTTTTTT. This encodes CASSKTGNEKLFF.

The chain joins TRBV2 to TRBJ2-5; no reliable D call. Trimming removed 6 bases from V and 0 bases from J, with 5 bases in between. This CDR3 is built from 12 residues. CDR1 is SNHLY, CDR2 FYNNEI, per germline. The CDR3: CASRSDQETQYF. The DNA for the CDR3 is TGTGCCAGCAGATCTGACCAAGAGACCCAGTACTTC.

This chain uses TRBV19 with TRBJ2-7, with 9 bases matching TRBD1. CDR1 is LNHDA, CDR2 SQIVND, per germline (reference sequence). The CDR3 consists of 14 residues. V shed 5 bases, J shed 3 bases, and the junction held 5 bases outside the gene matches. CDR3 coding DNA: TGTGCCAGTAGTTCGACAGGGGGTCGCTACGAGCAGTACTTC. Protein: CASSSTGGRYEQYF. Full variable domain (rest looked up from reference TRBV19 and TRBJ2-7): DGGITQSPKYLFRKEGQNVTLSCEQNLNHDAMYWYRQDPGQGLRLIYYSQIVNDFQKGDIAEGYSVSREKKESFPLTVTSAQKNPTAFYLCASSSTGGRYEQYFGPGTRLTVT.

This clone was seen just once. CDR3 sequence reads: CATRAGGPPSSYNEQFF. DNA for the CDR3: TGTGCCACGCGAGCGGGGGGGCCACCTAGCTCCTACAATGAGCAGTTCTTC. The rearrangement uses TRBV10-3 and TRBJ2-1, with 10 positions matching TRBD2. V gave up 10 bases and J gave up 0 bases; unmatched junction bases: 12. CDR3 size: 17 residues. Germline V CDR1 and CDR2: ENHRY, SYGVKD.

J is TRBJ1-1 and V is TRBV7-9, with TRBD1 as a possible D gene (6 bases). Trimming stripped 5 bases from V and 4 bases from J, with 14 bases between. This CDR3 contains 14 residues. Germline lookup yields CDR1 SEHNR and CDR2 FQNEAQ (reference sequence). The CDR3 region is CASSPPTGFTEAFF. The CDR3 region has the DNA TGTGCCAGCAGCCCACCAACAGGGTTCACTGAAGCTTTCTTT.

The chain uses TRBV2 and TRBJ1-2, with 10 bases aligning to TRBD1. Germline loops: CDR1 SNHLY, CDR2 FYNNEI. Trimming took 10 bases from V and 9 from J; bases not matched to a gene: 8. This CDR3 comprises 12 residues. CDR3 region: CAIGQGESSYTF. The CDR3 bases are TGTGCCATAGGACAGGGGGAAAGCAGCTACACCTTC.

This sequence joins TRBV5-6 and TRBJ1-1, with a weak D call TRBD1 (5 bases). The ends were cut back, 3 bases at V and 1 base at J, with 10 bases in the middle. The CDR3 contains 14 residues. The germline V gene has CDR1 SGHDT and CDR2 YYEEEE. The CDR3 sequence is CASSSTGSNTEAFF. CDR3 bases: TGTGCCAGCAGCTCTACAGGTTCGAACACTGAAGCTTTCTTT.

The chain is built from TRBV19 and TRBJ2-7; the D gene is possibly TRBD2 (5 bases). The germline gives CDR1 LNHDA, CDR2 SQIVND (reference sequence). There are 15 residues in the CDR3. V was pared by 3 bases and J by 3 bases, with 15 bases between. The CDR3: CASSILAGDVYEQYF. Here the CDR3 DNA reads TGTGCCAGTAGTATCCTCGCGGGTGACGTCTACGAGCAGTACTTC.

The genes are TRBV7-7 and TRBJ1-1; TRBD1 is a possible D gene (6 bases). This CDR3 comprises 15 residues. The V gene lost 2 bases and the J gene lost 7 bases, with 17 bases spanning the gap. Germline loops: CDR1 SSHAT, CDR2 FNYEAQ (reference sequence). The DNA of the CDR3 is TGTGCCAGCAGCTTACAGGGGCCGATAAACTATGAAGCTTTCTTT. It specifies CASSLQGPINYEAFF.

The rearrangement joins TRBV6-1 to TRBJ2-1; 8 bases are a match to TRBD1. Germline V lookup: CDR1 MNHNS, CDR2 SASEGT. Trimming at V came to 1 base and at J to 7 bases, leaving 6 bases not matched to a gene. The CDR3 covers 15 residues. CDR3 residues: CASSEVRQGRNEQFF. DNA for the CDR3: TGTGCCAGCAGTGAAGTGAGACAGGGGAGAAATGAGCAGTTCTTC.

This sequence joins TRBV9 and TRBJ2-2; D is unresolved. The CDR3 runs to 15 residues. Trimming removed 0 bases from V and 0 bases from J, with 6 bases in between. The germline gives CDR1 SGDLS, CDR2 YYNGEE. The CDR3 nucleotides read TGTGCCAGCAGCGTAGCCCCGGCGAACACCGGGGAGCTGTTTTTT. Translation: CASSVAPANTGELFF.

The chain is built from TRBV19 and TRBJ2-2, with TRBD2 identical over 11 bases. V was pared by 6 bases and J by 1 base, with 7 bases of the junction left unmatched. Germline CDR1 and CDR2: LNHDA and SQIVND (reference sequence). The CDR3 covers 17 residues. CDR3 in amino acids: CASRPILAGENTGELFF. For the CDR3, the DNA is TGTGCCAGTAGGCCCATACTAGCGGGGGAGAACACCGGGGAGCTGTTTTTT.

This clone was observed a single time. The CDR3 region is CASSLRTSGLGYEQYF. In nucleotides, the CDR3 is TGTGCCAGCAGCTTAAGGACTAGCGGTCTTGGGTACGAGCAGTACTTC. The rearrangement joins TRBV11-3 to TRBJ2-7; 10 bases fit TRBD2. CDR1 SGHNT and CDR2 YENEEA come from the germline V gene. CDR3 length: 16 amino acids. J lost 4 bases, V lost 2 bases, and 8 bases had no gene match.

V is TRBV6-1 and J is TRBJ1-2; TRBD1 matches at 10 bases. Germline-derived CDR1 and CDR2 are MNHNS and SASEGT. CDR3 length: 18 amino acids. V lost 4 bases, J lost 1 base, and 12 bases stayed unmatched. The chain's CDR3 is CASSGGGQGRKGNYGYTF. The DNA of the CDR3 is TGTGCCAGCAGTGGAGGGGGACAGGGGCGAAAAGGTAACTATGGCTACACCTTC.

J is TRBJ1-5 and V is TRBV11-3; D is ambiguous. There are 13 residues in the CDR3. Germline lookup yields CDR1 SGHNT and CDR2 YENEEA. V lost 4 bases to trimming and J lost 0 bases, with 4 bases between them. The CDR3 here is CASSSYSNQPQHF. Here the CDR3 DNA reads TGTGCCAGCAGCTCATATAGCAATCAGCCCCAGCATTTT. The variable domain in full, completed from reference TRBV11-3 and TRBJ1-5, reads EAGVVQSPRYKIIEKKQPVAFWCNPISGHNTLYWYLQNLGQGPELLIRYENEEAVDDSQLPKDRFSAERLKGVDSTLKIQPAELGDSAVYLCASSSYSNQPQHFGDGTRLSIL.

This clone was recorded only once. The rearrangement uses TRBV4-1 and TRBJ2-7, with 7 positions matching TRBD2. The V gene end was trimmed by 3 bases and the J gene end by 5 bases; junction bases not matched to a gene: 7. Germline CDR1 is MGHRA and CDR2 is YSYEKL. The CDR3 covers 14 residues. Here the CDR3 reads CASSHIGRGDEQYF. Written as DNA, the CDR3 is TGCGCCAGCAGCCATATAGGGAGGGGAGACGAGCAGTACTTC.